The text below deals with one TCR beta chain. Its antigen is unknown. No much larger clone is present one base from it, and per-base qualities are unavailable. The collaborating institutions used their own protocols to collect whole blood in K2EDTA tubes. For TCRbeta analysis, collaborator samples were shipped as frozen whole blood, as isolated PBMCs, or as DNA extracted from either sample type. The CDR3, from cysteine to phenylalanine, totals 15 residues. CDR3 DNA only is kept here, 45 bases in frame from base 1. Relative to germline, V is missing 2 bases and J is missing 7 bases, with 7 bases of the junction outside any gene match. As encoded in the germline V gene (reference sequence), CDR1 is SEHNR while CDR2 is FQNEAQ. This sample is drawn from a study of blood T cell repertoires in COVID-19 (TCRdb year 2020). At the level of the whole study: Samples from collaborators originated in the United States, Italy and Spain and spanned both the acute and convalescent phases of COVID-19. The prospective study material was composed of cDNA or gDNA derived from T cells, B-cell-depleted T cells, or PBMCs. Subjects who had been exposed to COVID-19, were actively infected with it, or had recovered from it provided the deeply sampled blood TCRbeta repertoires that made up the dataset. A freely available public database, intended as a resource for researchers studying the immune response to SARS-CoV-2, is where the repertoires were released. The samples were drawn from the first 160 participants of the ongoing ImmuneRACE study and from over a thousand subjects provided by 6 global collaborators. The sample metadata nearly always contained a de-identified subject ID, COVID-19 status, age in years and sex. Where available, HLA class I and class II types were obtained from metadata supplied by the sample provider rather than from assay-based typing.

TCRbeta CDR3 regions were amplified from genomic DNA using the immunoSEQ Assay, a bias-controlled multiplex PCR. On the authors' methods: The number of nucleated cells in each sample was estimated from the amplification of reference gene primers within the assay. To quantify the absolute abundance of each unique TCRbeta CDR3 rearrangement, sequence reads were collapsed and filtered. For each sample, productive Simpson clonality was calculated by taking the square root of Simpson's diversity index across productive rearrangements. Imported from immuneACCESS, the table was reduced by TCRdb to in-frame sequences with V and J called. These copies leave out some clones; in studies compared against another copy, an unresolved V gene accounts for under half, and the cause of the remainder is not known. That table supplies the V and J calls and clone size; D and trimming were determined from the DNA. The sample has some 130,000 clones on record, 75% to 85% of them singletons. Of the sample, around 20% falls within the top ten clones.

The investigation overall reported the following: How much clinical and demographic metadata was included differed by source and by participant, and the metadata was provided uncurated.

The chain joins TRBV7-9 to TRBJ2-1, with 8 bases aligning to TRBD1. The sample comprised peripheral blood. The source of this sequence is a man older than 75 with acute or convalescent COVID-19. The CDR3 reads as follows: CASSLKGQGENEQFF. The sequenced DNA is TGTGCCAGCAGCTTAAAAGGACAGGGAGAAAATGAGCAGTTCTTC.